The source of this TCR beta chain is a study of technical replicates of blood from a handful of donors (dated by TCRdb to 2015 to 2018). Library prep was done by the immunoSEQ multiplex PCR assay. The clones in this table, taken by TCRdb from immuneACCESS, are in-frame only. Not every clone is retained; where verified, under half of the shortfall comes from an unresolved V gene, and the cause of the rest is unknown. The sample table shows some 87,000 clones, and around 97% are seen once. The top ten constitute more than 0.15% of the sample. CDR1 MNHEY and CDR2 SMNVEV are derived from the germline V gene (reference sequence). Trimming takes 8 bases off V and 3 bases off J; junction bases not matched to a gene: 18. The CDR3 contains 17 residues, cysteine and phenylalanine counted. Just the 51-base CDR3 DNA is kept, in frame starting at base 1. A word on this clone: The specificity of this receptor is unknown. No quality values exist for individual bases; no much larger clone is one base distant.

This chain is built from TRBV27 and TRBJ2-7, with 8 central nucleotides matching TRBD1. This sequence originates from a human donor in good health. Sequencing input: T cells isolated from PBMCs. The nucleotide sequence reads TGTGCCAGCGGGGGCCCAGACGCGGGACAGGTCCTCTACGAGCAGTACTTC. This yields the protein CASGGPDAGQVLYEQYF.